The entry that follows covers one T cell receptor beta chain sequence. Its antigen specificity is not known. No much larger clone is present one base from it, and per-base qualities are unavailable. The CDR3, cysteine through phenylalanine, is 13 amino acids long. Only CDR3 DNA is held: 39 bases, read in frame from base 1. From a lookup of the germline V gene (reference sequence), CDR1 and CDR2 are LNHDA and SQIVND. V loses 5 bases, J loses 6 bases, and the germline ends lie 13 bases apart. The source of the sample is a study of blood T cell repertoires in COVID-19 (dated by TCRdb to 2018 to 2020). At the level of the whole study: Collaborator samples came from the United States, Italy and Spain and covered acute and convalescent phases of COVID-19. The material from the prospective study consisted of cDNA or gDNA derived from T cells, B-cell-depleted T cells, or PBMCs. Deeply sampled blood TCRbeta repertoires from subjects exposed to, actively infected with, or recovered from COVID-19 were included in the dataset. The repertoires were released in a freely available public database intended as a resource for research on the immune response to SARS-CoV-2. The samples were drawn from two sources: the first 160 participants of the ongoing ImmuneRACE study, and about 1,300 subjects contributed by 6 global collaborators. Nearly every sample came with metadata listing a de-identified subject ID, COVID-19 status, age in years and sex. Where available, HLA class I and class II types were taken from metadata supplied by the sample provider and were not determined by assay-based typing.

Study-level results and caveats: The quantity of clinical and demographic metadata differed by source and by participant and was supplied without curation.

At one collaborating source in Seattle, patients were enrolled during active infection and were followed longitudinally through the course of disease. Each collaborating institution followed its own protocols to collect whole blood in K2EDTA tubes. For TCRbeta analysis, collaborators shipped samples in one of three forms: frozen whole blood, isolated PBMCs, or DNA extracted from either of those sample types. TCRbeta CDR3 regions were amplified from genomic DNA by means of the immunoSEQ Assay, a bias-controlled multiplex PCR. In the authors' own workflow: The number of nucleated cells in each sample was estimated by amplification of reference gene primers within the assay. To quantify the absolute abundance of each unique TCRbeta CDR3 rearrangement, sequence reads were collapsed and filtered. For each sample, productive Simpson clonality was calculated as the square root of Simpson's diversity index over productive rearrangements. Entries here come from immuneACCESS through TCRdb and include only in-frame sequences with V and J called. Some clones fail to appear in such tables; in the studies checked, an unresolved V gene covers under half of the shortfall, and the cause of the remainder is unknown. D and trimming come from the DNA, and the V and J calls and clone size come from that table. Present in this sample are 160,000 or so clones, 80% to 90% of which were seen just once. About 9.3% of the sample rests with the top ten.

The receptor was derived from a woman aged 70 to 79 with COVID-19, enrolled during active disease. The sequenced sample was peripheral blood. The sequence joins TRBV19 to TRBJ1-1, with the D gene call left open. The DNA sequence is TGTGCCAGTAGTGTCAGCAGGTACGCTGAAGCTTTCTTT. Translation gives CASSVSRYAEAFF.